Below, 26 T cell receptor beta chains from the same sample are listed, as sequenced in a study of T cells of healthy individuals. TCRdb passed the 5' RACE reads through MiXCR, listing each CDR3 protein once. The sample lists 85,000 to 100,000 distinct CDR3 sequences, approximately 18% occurring once. Receptor source: a human donor in good health.

This clonotype occurred many times. The chain carries TRBV9 and TRBJ1-2; D remains unclear. Trimming shortened V by 4 bases and J by 0 bases, and 13 bases separated the two germline ends. CDR3 length: 15 amino acids. CDR1 and CDR2 (germline): SGDLS, YYNGEE. For the CDR3, the DNA is TGTGCCAGCAGCCCAGAGGAGGCAGCTAACTATGGCTACACCTTC. This encodes CASSPEEAANYGYTF. Full variable domain (missing parts from reference TRBV9 and TRBJ1-2): DSGVTQTPKHLITATGQRVTLRCSPRSGDLSVYWYQQSLDQGLQFLIQYYNGEERAKGNILERFSAQQFPDLHSELNLSSLELGDSALYFCASSPEEAANYGYTFGSGTRLTVV.

The chain is built from TRBV4-3 and TRBJ2-1; no reliable D call. V was pared by 4 bases and J by 1 base, with 14 bases between. CDR3 size: 16 residues. Germline V gene lookup returns CDR1 LGHNA and CDR2 YSLEER. DNA of the CDR3: TGCGCCAGCAGCCCCTCCCGCGAGTATTCCTACAATGAGCAGTTCTTC. Its translation: CASSPSREYSYNEQFF.

The chain recombines TRBV27 with TRBJ2-7, with 9 bases lining up with TRBD1. The trim removed 6 bases at V and 7 bases at J, leaving 16 bases unmatched. This CDR3 comprises 16 residues. Germline CDR1 MNHEY, CDR2 SMNVEV (reference sequence). The CDR3 region has the DNA TGTGCCAGCAGAATCCTTGGCCCGACAGGGGGAGAAGAGCAGTACTTC. Translated, it gives CASRILGPTGGEEQYF.

This sequence joins TRBV19 and TRBJ1-5; D gene unclear. The CDR3 is 14 residues long. V was trimmed by 8 bases and J by 0 bases, leaving 11 bases between them. Germline V gives CDR1 LNHDA, CDR2 SQIVND (reference sequence). The CDR3 here is CASRTGASNQPQHF. The CDR3 DNA sequence: TGTGCCAGTCGGACCGGAGCTAGCAATCAGCCCCAGCATTTT.

There are a few counts of this clonotype. The CDR3 loop reads CATSRAEGGNTIYF. Here the CDR3 DNA reads TGTGCCACCAGCAGGGCAGAGGGAGGAAACACCATATATTTT. The chain has TRBV15 and TRBJ1-3; D unresolved. The CDR3 is 14 amino acids. Germline V lookup: CDR1 LNHNV, CDR2 YYDKDF (reference sequence). V gave up 3 bases and J gave up 4 bases, with 10 bases separating them.

The CDR3 DNA reads TGTGCCAGCATACCCGACAGATCGAAAAACATTCAGTACTTC. Translating gives CASIPDRSKNIQYF. J is TRBJ2-4 and V is TRBV28, with D tentatively TRBD1 (5 bases). The ends were cut back, 7 bases at V and 4 bases at J, with 14 bases in the middle. Looked up from germline, CDR1 is MDHEN and CDR2 is SYDVKM. This CDR3 has 14 residues.

This clonotype was counted many times. V is TRBV19 and J is TRBJ1-5; TRBD1 is a possible D gene (6 bases). Between the trimmed V and J ends, which lost 5 bases and 2 bases, there was a span of 13 bases. This CDR3 comprises 15 residues. The V gene's germline CDR1 is LNHDA and CDR2 SQIVND (reference sequence). CDR3 loop: CASSGTGAGNQPQHF. The CDR3 DNA is TGTGCCAGTAGTGGGACGGGGGCGGGCAATCAGCCCCAGCATTTT.

The chain recombines TRBV12-3 or TRBV12-4 with TRBJ2-3; TRBD2 agrees at 8 bases. The CDR3 is made up of 15 amino acids. V trimming: 3 bases; J trimming: 2 bases; junction bases outside the gene matches: 4. DNA of the CDR3: TGTGCCAGCAGTTTCATTAGCGGGATCACAGATACGCAGTATTTT. Translation gives CASSFISGITDTQYF.

This clonotype occurred a few times. The chain is built from TRBV29-1 and TRBJ1-1; D unresolved. Looked up from germline, CDR1 is SQVTM and CDR2 is ANQGSEA. The V gene lost 6 bases and the J gene lost 1 base, with 15 bases spanning the gap. The CDR3 sequence is 14 residues long. The DNA for the CDR3 is TGCAGCGTCAGAGGTCCCAACCGGAACACTGAAGCTTTCTTT. Translated: CSVRGPNRNTEAFF.

This clonotype was counted only a few times. V and J are TRBV20-1 and TRBJ2-3; 7 bases fit TRBD2. CDR3 size: 14 residues. Trimming removed 3 bases from V and 2 bases from J; junction bases left unmatched: 5. Germline CDR1 DFQATT, CDR2 SNEGSKA (reference sequence). In DNA form, the CDR3 reads TGCAGTGCTAGGAAAGCGGGGTTCACAGATACGCAGTATTTT. Translating gives CSARKAGFTDTQYF.

This clonotype showed up just a few times. This chain joins TRBV5-1 and TRBJ2-3; D may be TRBD1 (6 bases). The CDR3 has 15 residues. Deletions cut 0 bases from V and 5 bases from J, with 13 bases between. CDR1 is SGHRS, CDR2 YFSETQ, per germline. CDR3 sequence: CASSLGPRGGDTQYF. The CDR3 bases are TGCGCCAGCAGCTTGGGCCCCCGAGGGGGAGATACGCAGTATTTT.

This clonotype was observed a few times. This rearrangement joins TRBV2 to TRBJ2-7; TRBD1 is a possible D gene (6 bases). Trimming cost V 0 bases and J 1 base, with 10 bases left between them. CDR3 size: 15 residues. Germline CDR1 and CDR2: SNHLY and FYNNEI. DNA of the CDR3: TGTGCCAGCAGTGAAGCGGGCAGGGGATCCTACGAGCAGTACTTC. As protein: CASSEAGRGSYEQYF.

This clonotype showed up many times. The rearrangement joins TRBV18 to TRBJ1-1; no clear D. The ends were cut back, 4 bases at V and 1 base at J, with 4 bases in the middle. From germline, CDR1 is KGHSH and CDR2 LQKENI. CDR3 size: 12 residues. The CDR3 DNA sequence: TGTGCCAGCTCACGGAGGAACACTGAAGCTTTCTTT. The encoded protein is CASSRRNTEAFF.

The chain carries TRBV27 and TRBJ1-6, with 7 bases aligning to TRBD1. Looked up from germline, CDR1 is MNHEY and CDR2 is SMNVEV (reference sequence). The ends lost 3 bases at V and 7 bases at J; junction bases unmatched: 9. The CDR3 is made up of 16 amino acids. The CDR3 DNA reads TGTGCCAGCAGTTTGGCCCCCAAGGGGGCGAATTCACCCCTCCACTTT. As protein: CASSLAPKGANSPLHF.

The chain combines TRBV10-3 with TRBJ1-5, with TRBD1 identical over 12 bases. V was clipped by 6 bases and J by 11 bases; unmatched bases: 5. The CDR3 has 13 residues. Per the germline V gene, CDR1 is ENHRY and CDR2 is SYGVKD. For the CDR3, the DNA is TGTGCCATCAGATCGGGACAGGGGGCGGCCCAGCATTTT. It translates to CAIRSGQGAAQHF.

The CDR3 DNA reads TGCAGCGTTGTACCTCTGAACACTGAAGCTTTCTTT. Its translation: CSVVPLNTEAFF. The rearrangement joins TRBV29-1 to TRBJ1-1; no firm D call. The CDR3 has 12 amino acids. Looked up from germline, CDR1 is SQVTM and CDR2 is ANQGSEA. The V gene lost 4 bases and the J gene lost 0 bases, with 6 bases spanning the gap.

CDR3 loop: CASSLERGRGFSGNTIYF. The CDR3 DNA reads TGTGCCAGCAGCTTAGAGAGGGGCAGGGGGTTCTCTGGAAACACCATATATTTT. The chain carries TRBV7-2 and TRBJ1-3, with TRBD1 matching 7 bases. Germline lookup yields CDR1 SGHTA and CDR2 FQGNSA. V trimming: 1 base; J trimming: 0 bases; junction bases outside the gene matches: 9. The CDR3 runs 18 residues.

This clonotype turned up a few times. This chain connects TRBV12-3 or TRBV12-4 to TRBJ2-5; D unresolved. The CDR3 has 11 residues. Trimming took 4 bases from V and 11 from J, leaving 11 bases between them. The chain's CDR3 is CASSSRQYQYF. CDR3 nucleotide sequence: TGTGCCAGCAGTTCCAGACAATATCAGTACTTC.

Of note for this clonotype: A junction end diverges from the germline sequence, so it may reflect a read error. This sequence joins TRBV7-2 and TRBJ2-3; maybe TRBD2 (7 bases). Germline CDR1 reads SGHTA; CDR2 reads FQGNSA. The CDR3 spans 15 residues. The CDR3 DNA reads TGTGCCAGCACCTTAGGGGGGCGCGGGAGTTATACGCAGTATTTT. Translating it yields CASTLGGRGSYTQYF.

The genes are TRBV6-2 or TRBV6-3 and TRBJ2-5; D is ambiguous. The germline V gene has CDR1 MNHEY and CDR2 SVGEGT. V lost 2 bases and J lost 2, with 6 bases in between. The CDR3 is made up of 13 amino acids. CDR3 bases: TGTGCCAGCAGTTACCCCGGACAAGAGACCCAGTACTTC. Protein product: CASSYPGQETQYF.

This clonotype was seen a few times. The rearrangement joins TRBV15 to TRBJ2-3; possibly TRBD2 for D (5 bases). CDR3 size: 14 residues. Germline lookup yields CDR1 LNHNV and CDR2 YYDKDF (reference sequence). The V end lost 9 bases, the J end lost 1 base, and 14 bases lay between the germline ends. CDR3 sequence: CATRVERGTDTQYF. The DNA of the CDR3 is TGTGCCACGAGGGTGGAGAGAGGCACAGATACGCAGTATTTT.

The chain has TRBV6-2 or TRBV6-3 and TRBJ2-3; D is uncertain. Germline-derived CDR1 and CDR2 are MNHEY and SVGEGT. This CDR3 is built from 12 residues. Trimming shortened V by 2 bases and J by 7 bases, and 7 bases separated the two germline ends. In DNA form, the CDR3 reads TGTGCCAGCAGTTACCCATCCAATACGCAGTATTTT. Protein: CASSYPSNTQYF.

The chain is built from TRBV11-2 and TRBJ2-7; 8 positions match TRBD2. There are 17 residues in the CDR3. V gave up 5 bases and J gave up 6 bases; unmatched junction bases: 18. Germline lookup yields CDR1 SGHAT and CDR2 FQNNGV. CDR3 coding DNA: TGTGCCAGCAGCCAGACGGTGTCTTCCGGGAGGGGTCTCGAGCAGTACTTC. Translation gives CASSQTVSSGRGLEQYF.

This clonotype was counted only a few times. V and J are TRBV12-3 or TRBV12-4 and TRBJ2-1; TRBD1 aligns across 11 bases. The CDR3 contains 15 residues. V lost 6 bases, J lost 8 bases, and 9 bases stayed unmatched. CDR3 region: CASRTGTGGFDEQFF. CDR3 coding DNA: TGTGCCAGCAGAACCGGGACAGGGGGGTTCGATGAGCAGTTCTTC.

In its sample, this clonotype was seen many times. This chain uses TRBV18 with TRBJ2-7; TRBD2 is a possible D gene (6 bases). CDR3 length: 13 amino acids. Germline loops: CDR1 KGHSH, CDR2 LQKENI. Trimming left V 6 bases short and J 4 bases short, with 13 bases between. The CDR3 sequence: CASSLVGGYEQYF. The DNA for the CDR3 is TGTGCCAGCTCCTTAGTCGGGGGTTACGAGCAGTACTTC.

There are many counts of this clonotype. The chain has TRBV20-1 and TRBJ1-1; D perhaps matches TRBD1 (6 bases). The CDR3 is 13 amino acids. With 6 bases removed from V and 4 bases from J, the gap between germline ends came to 15 bases. Germline V gene lookup returns CDR1 DFQATT and CDR2 SNEGSKA (reference sequence). Here the CDR3 DNA reads TGCAGTGCCGCAAAGGGGGGGAGCACTGAAGCTTTCTTT. Amino acids: CSAAKGGSTEAFF.